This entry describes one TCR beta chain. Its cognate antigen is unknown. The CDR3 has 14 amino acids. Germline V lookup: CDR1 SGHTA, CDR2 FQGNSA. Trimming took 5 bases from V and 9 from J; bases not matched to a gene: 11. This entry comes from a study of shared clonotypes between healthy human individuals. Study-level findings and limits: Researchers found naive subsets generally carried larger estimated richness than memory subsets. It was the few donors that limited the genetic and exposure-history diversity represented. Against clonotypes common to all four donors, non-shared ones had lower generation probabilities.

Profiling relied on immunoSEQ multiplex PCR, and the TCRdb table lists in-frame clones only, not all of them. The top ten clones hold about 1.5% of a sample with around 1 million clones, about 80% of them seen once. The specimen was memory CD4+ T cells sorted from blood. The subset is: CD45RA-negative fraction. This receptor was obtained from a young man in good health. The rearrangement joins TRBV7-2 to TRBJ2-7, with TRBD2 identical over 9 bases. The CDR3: CASSVLGTSLGQYF. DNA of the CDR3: TGTGCCAGCAGCGTATTAGGGACTAGCCTCGGGCAGTACTTC.